This T cell receptor beta chain was recovered during a study of cytomegalovirus exposure and HLA in healthy donors (TCRdb year 2017). Background on the whole study: An earlier analysis of some 620 of the donors reported approximately 280 Gb of sequence data and around 110 million unique TCR beta sequences obtained from about 170 million T cells. To decide whether each TCR beta V gene segment behaved as functional or pseudogenic, an earlier analysis of approximately 590 of the donors relied on high-throughput TCR beta sequencing. The genetic ancestry cluster associated with self-reported Caucasian donors included about 81% of the approximately 430 genotyped donors. Rather than using new phenotypic data, the later analysis identified candidate immune exposures from TCR beta sequences and from how often those sequences occurred across donors. The study was designed to test whether signatures of past pathogen exposure could be identified by cataloging public T cell receptors. The study combined high-throughput TCR immunosequencing, statistical association of individual TCRs with disease status, and machine learning to predict cytomegalovirus infection status. Donor age, sex, ethnicity and CMV serostatus were collected together with the repertoire data. Every discovery cohort repertoire had been produced on one sequencing platform. Several DR-DQ haplotypes were handled as single units for association and clustering because linkage in the cohort was strong. Class I and class II HLA loci were covered by the typing at four-digit resolution. Approximately 310 gigabases of sequencing data and 91 million or so unique TCR sequences made up an early release that covered around 640 HLA-typed donors. A later analysis re-examined previously published TCR beta repertoires from about 670 donors and added high-resolution HLA genotyping to investigate patterns of TCR occurrence. A separate validation cohort of 90 to 150 different subjects was used in addition to the roughly 700-subject first cohort. Among approximately 370 genotyped donors of the cohort, an average of around 250,000 unique TCR beta nucleotide sequences was sequenced per donor, of which 15% to 20% were non-productive. A later genetic analysis took genome-wide SNP genotypes for about 65% of the 666 donors and used that subset as a discovery cohort. The study used immunosequencing to profile the T cell repertoires of several hundred subjects and linked those repertoires to cytomegalovirus serostatus. Typing coverage varied by locus: roughly 629-640 donors for A, B, C, DRB1 and DQB1; roughly 500 for DQA1; approximately 570 for DPA1; roughly 450 for DPB1. The paper's findings and limits, for the study overall: For the cohort, immune exposure information was limited to CMV serostatus. A later analysis found that TCR association rates varied across HLA loci, with DRB1 alleles showing the most associated TCRs and HLA-C alleles the fewest. A further reported finding was that TCR beta sequences accurately predicted the HLA-A and HLA-B alleles for most subjects in the first cohort. The cohort was sequenced for TCR beta chains only, and without alpha or paired-chain data the features that could be detected were limited. Because counts were too low, under 20 rarely observed V segments, including chromosome 9 orphons, were left out of the earlier analysis of 587 of the donors. A later genetic analysis associated a missense DCLRE1C variant with V-gene and J-gene trimming of TCR beta chains, and an independent cohort replicated the association. It was suggested by the authors that the approach could potentially be generalized to other disease states and immunological phenotypes. The classifier was reported to diagnose cytomegalovirus status with high specificity and sensitivity in both the original and validation cohorts. Correlated functional status among segregating V segments might be attributable to linkage disequilibrium, but an unknown experimental factor could not be ruled out. The presence/absence analyses assumed that sequencing depth was roughly uniform across donors, and that assumption may not be true. A total of about 180 TCR beta chains were listed by the study as associated with cytomegalovirus. A later analysis found that most CMV-associated TCR beta chains appeared HLA-restricted, with HLA associations seemingly driven largely by CMV exposure. According to a later genetic analysis, donors in an Asian-associated ancestry cluster had fewer N-insertions in productive TCRs than the roughly 670-donor mean. Because some donors lacked HLA typing at each locus, the association tests relied only on the typed subset. A few of the identified cytomegalovirus-associated TCR beta chains were confirmed in vitro to be specific for cytomegalovirus antigens. A later analysis found that HLA-associated TCR beta chains were more clonally expanded and had lower generation probabilities than equally common non-associated chains. A later analysis reported that several top co-occurrence clusters appeared linked to parvovirus B19, influenza, CMV and Epstein-Barr virus. The 87-base-pair reads could not distinguish some IMGT-functional V segments, including TRBV6-2 and TRBV6-3, so those segments were excluded. Broadly in line with IMGT annotations, most TCR beta V segments showed up in productive rearrangements about 87% or about 30% of the time in an earlier analysis of several hundred of the donors. A cluster of highly shared sequence variants was judged likely to be a technical artifact of the sequencing pipeline. Most TCR sequences were seen in very few donors, while some public TCRs were found in many individuals. In a later analysis, over 15,000 TCR beta sequences were associated with specific HLA alleles at a false discovery rate of 0.05. Assigning TCR associations to individual alleles was difficult when HLA alleles, especially DR and DQ, strongly co-occurred.

After removal of 4 bases from V and 5 bases from J, the junction retains 8 bases not matched to a gene. Counted from cysteine to phenylalanine, this CDR3 has 14 amino acids. Kept here is only the CDR3 DNA, which spans 42 bases and is read in frame from base 1. Taken from the germline V gene, the CDR1 and CDR2 loops are SGHTA and FQGNSA. Preparation of the library involved the immunoSEQ multiplex PCR assay. A mixture of 60 forward primers for TCR Vbeta segments and 13 reverse primers for TCR Jbeta segments was used in the multiplex PCR. Amplification of the CDR3 region of rearranged TCR beta genes was performed with a multiplex PCR assay on genomic DNA. The Illumina HiSeq System was used to sequence the amplified TCR beta libraries as 87-base-pair reads. Processing in the source paper ran as follows. In a later analysis, 77 million or so unique TCR beta chains were counted across the 650 to 700 repertoires, and around 10 million of these chains were shared by at least two donors. A nearest-neighbor algorithm error-corrected the raw reads and collapsed the reads into unique sequences, merging closely related sequences to remove PCR and sequencing errors. V, D and J gene segments were assigned by aligning CDR3 sequences to IMGT reference sequences. For a sequence to be retained, at least a six-nucleotide match to both a V gene segment and a J gene segment was required. A rearrangement counted as productive if the CDR3 had no stop codons and remained in frame with V and J, and every other rearrangement counted as non-productive. Following IMGT convention, CDR3 was defined as the stretch from the second conserved V-encoded cysteine to the conserved J-encoded phenylalanine. The earlier analysis of 500 to 750 of the donors excluded any sequence lacking an unambiguous match to a single V gene segment. In an earlier analysis of approximately 500 of the donors, a V segment was called functional when productive rearrangements were above 56.7%, and segregating when the standard deviation between donors exceeded 5%. A statistical classification framework was built for diagnosing cytomegalovirus status from the catalog of TCR beta chain sequences. V and J gene assignment, in a later analysis, came from comparing TCR nucleotide sequences with IMGT/GENE-DB human TR gene sequences. A later analysis assigned CDR3 sequences and most-parsimonious VDJ recombination scenarios with the TCRdist pipeline. In a later analysis, each TCR beta chain was defined by its CDR3 amino acid sequence together with its V-gene family, and reads lacking a unique V-gene family were excluded. As a way to deal with suspected cross-contamination and a sequencing artifact, a later analysis dropped hundreds of nucleotide sequences that were highly shared and had low generation probability. A later analysis calculated a clonal expansion index for each public chain from normalized within-repertoire ranks of inferred template counts. In a later analysis, generation probabilities were computed using a VDJ recombination model fitted to out-of-frame rearrangements, and the results were checked against IGoR. Hypergeometric tests were used in a later analysis to score TCR-TCR, TCR-HLA and TCR-CMV co-occurrence, with a repertoire-size bias correction applied to the TCR pairs. False discovery rates were estimated in a later analysis by permuting HLA or CMV assignments 20 times. A later analysis grouped co-occurring TCRs with DBSCAN, adding TCRdist sequence similarity when clustering within HLA-allele-positive subsets. Repertoires with fewer than 30,000 or more than 120,000 public chains, plus five repertoires with anomalous nucleotide sharing, were excluded from co-occurrence clustering. The table comes from immuneACCESS by way of TCRdb, which keeps in-frame sequences with V and J called. Part of the clones is missing from these tables; in studies checked, under half for an unresolved V gene and the rest for unknown reasons. V and J calls and clone size are as listed in that table; D and trimming were resolved from the DNA. The sample table lists 120,000 or so clones, approximately 72% of them with a count of one. Jointly, the top ten make up approximately 9.6% of the sample.

The cohort consisted of some 730 healthy bone marrow donors. All cohort members were sampled while nominally healthy, although unrecorded immune exposures were likely present. The donor tested CMV seropositive and was one of the 289 seropositive cohort members. A peripheral blood sample was collected from each donor, and TCR beta sequencing was performed on peripheral blood mononuclear cells. Genomic DNA was extracted from the blood cell samples with the Qiagen DNeasy Blood Extraction Kit. As for this clone: The antigen this receptor binds is unknown. No base quality values were provided; no much bigger clone lies one nucleotide off.

The source is a woman in her forties or fifties in good health and CMV-seropositive. The sequence links TRBV7-2 to TRBJ2-7; 7 central nucleotides agree with TRBD2. Sequences were obtained from PBMCs. The DNA sequence is TGTGCCAGCAGCTCGCGGGAGATAACCCACGAGCAGTACTTC. It is translated as CASSSREITHEQYF.